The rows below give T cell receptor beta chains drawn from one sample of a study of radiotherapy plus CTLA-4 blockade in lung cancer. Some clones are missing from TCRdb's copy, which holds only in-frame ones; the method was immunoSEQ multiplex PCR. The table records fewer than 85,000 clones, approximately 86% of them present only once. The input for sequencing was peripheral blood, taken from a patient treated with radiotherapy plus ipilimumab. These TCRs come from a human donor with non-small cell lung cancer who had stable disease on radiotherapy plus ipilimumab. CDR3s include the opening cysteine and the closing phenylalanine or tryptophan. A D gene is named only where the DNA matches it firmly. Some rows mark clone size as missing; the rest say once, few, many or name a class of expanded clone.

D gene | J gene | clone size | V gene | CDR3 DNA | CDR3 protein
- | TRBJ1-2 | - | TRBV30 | TGTGCCTGGAGGGGAGAGGGGAACTATGGCTACACCTTC | CAWRGEGNYGYTF
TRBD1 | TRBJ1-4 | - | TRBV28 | TGTGCCTACAGGGGAGGAGGTGAAAAACTGTTTTTT | CAYRGGGEKLFF
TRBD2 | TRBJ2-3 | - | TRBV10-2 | TGCGCCAGCAGTGAACGGGAGGCATCTGATACGCAGTATTTT | CASSEREASDTQYF
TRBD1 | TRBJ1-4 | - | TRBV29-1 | TGCAGCGGCACCGGGACAGCTAATGAAAAACTGTTTTTT | CSGTGTANEKLFF
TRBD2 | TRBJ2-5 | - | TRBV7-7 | TGTGCTAGCAGCTCGGGACTAGCGGGAGGGCCGGGAGAGACCCAGTACTTC | CASSSGLAGGPGETQYF
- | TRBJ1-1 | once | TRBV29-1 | TGCAGCGTTGGAGGTAACCATGAAGCTTTCTTT | CSVGGNHEAFF
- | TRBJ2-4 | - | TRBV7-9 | TGTGCCAGCAGCCCCAGTCTGGTCCAGGGAGGCATTCAGTACTTC | CASSPSLVQGGIQYF
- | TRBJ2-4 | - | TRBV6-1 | TGTGCCAGCAGTGAAAATCGGGACATTCAGTACTTC | CASSENRDIQYF
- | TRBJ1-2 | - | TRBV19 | TGTGCCAGTAGCCGGTCAGGGGAATCTAACTATGGCTACACCTTC | CASSRSGESNYGYTF
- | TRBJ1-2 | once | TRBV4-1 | TGCGCCAGCAGCCAAGGACGTGAGTTTACAGCTAACTATGGCTACACCTTC | CASSQGREFTANYGYTF
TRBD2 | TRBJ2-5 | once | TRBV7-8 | TGTGCCAGCAGCTTAGTTGGTAGCGGGGGGGCCGTTGAGACCCAGTACTTC | CASSLVGSGGAVETQYF
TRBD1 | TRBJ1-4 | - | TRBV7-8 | TGTGCCAGCAGCGCCCGGACAGGTGTTTGGGAAAAACTGTTTTTT | CASSARTGVWEKLFF
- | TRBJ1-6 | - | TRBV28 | TGTGCCAGCAGCCCTGTGGCAGCTTATAATTCACCCCTCCACTTT | CASSPVAAYNSPLHF
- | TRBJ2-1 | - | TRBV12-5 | TGTGCTAGTGGTTTGCACGGAGGGCCCTACAATGAGCAGTTCTTC | CASGLHGGPYNEQFF
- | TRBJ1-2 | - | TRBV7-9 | TGTGCCAGCAGCTTATCGACCTATGGCTACACCTTC | CASSLSTYGYTF
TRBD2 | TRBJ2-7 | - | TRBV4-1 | TGCGCCAGCAGCCAAAGTCTGGCGGGAGGGCGCAACGAGCAGTACTTC | CASSQSLAGGRNEQYF
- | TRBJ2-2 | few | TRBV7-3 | TGTGCCAGCAGTCTTAACATGGCCGGGGAGCTGTTTTTT | CASSLNMAGELFF
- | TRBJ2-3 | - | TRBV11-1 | TGTGCCAGCAGCTTACAGACCACAGATACGCAGTATTTT | CASSLQTTDTQYF
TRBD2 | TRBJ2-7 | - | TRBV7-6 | TGTGCCAGCAGCTTAGGGACTAGCGGGAGTGACGAGCAGTACTTC | CASSLGTSGSDEQYF
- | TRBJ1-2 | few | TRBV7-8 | TGTGCCAGCAGCCTACAGAGCCTCTATGGCTACACCTTC | CASSLQSLYGYTF
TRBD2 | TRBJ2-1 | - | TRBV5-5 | TGTGCCAGCAGCTTTGTAGCGGGGGGGCCAGGCTACAATGAGCAGTTCTTC | CASSFVAGGPGYNEQFF
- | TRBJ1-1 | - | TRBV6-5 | TGTGCCAGCAGTCTAACGTGGGGCCGGCCCACTGAAGCTTTCTTT | CASSLTWGRPTEAFF
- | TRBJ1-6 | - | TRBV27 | TGTGCCAGTACCCTCCGGGGGTATGGTTCACCCCTCCACTTT | CASTLRGYGSPLHF
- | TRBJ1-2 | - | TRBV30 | TGTGCCTGGAGTGTAGGGGCGGCTTACTATGGCTACACCTTC | CAWSVGAAYYGYTF
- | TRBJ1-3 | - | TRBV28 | TGTGCCAGCAGTTTCTACGCCGGGGGGGGTGGAAACACCATATATTTT | CASSFYAGGGGNTIYF
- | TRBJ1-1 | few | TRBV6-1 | TGTGCCAGCAGTGTTAGGAGTAACACTGAAGCTTTCTTT | CASSVRSNTEAFF
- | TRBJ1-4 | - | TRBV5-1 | TGCGCCAGCAGCTTGGTGGCCACTAATGAAAAACTGTTTTTT | CASSLVATNEKLFF
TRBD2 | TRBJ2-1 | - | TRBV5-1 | TGCGCCAGCAGCTTGGCCCCACTAGCGGGGCATAATGAGCAGTTCTTC | CASSLAPLAGHNEQFF
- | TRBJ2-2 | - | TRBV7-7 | TGTGCCAGCACCCCATGGAGCGGAGCGAACACCGGGGAGCTGTTTTTT | CASTPWSGANTGELFF